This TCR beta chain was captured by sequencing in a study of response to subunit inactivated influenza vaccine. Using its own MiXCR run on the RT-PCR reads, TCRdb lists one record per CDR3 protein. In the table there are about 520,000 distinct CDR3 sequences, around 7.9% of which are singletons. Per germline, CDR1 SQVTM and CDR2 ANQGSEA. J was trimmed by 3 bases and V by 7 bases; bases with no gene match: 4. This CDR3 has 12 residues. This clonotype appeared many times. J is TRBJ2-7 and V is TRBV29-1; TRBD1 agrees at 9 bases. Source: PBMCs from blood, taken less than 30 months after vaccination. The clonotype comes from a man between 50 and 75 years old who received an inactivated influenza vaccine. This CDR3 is CSAGTGFYEQYF. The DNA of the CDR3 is TGCAGCGCCGGGACAGGGTTCTACGAGCAGTACTTC.